A single T cell receptor beta chain is shown here with its context. Its antigen remains unidentified. Here immunoSEQ multiplex PCR was the method, and the copy in TCRdb shows in-frame clones only, minus some. Reported are over 140,000 clones; the ten largest clones contain 2% to 2.5%. The data stem from a study of T cell responses to AZD1222 COVID-19 vaccine. Study-level findings and limits: Vaccine-related CD4 TCRs covered spike, predominating at 160-218 and 743-854. Sampling that yielded the repertoires occurred only after the peak T cell response. The donor group comprised mostly white British people and more females; the analysis possibly underestimated clonal diversity.

The germline CDR1 and CDR2 sequences are SGHRS and YFSETQ. Trimming cost V 2 bases and J 2 bases, with 11 bases left between them. This CDR3 spans 14 amino acids. This chain joins TRBV5-1 and TRBJ2-7; D is uncertain. The clonotype comes from an adult in good health. The sequenced sample was peripheral blood. The CDR3 DNA reads as TGCGCCAGCAGCTTATCGGGTCCGCCCTACGAGCAGTACTTC. Protein product: CASSLSGPPYEQYF.